This T cell receptor beta chain appears in the sequencing data of a study of regulatory T cells in long-lasting Graves disease. Study overall: Persistent Graves' disease required over 5 years of antithyroid drugs and positive TSH receptor antibodies.

In its sample, this clonotype was seen a few times. Its specificity is unknown. Construction of the TCR beta libraries employed iRepertoire HTBI primers in conjunction with Arm-PCR of CDR3 regions. TCRdb processed the multiplex PCR reads anew with MiXCR; each CDR3 protein has one entry. The sample has 500,000 to 700,000 distinct CDR3 sequences; around 30% are singletons. From germline, CDR1 is GTSNPN and CDR2 SVGIG (reference sequence). The CDR3 is 16 residues long. J lost 2 bases, V lost 0 bases, and 7 bases had no gene match. The time point denotes: persistent/refractory GD, antithyroid drugs over 5 years with positive TRAb. From RNA extracted from PBMCs, the TCR library was made. Study-wide findings and caveats: TCR diversity was lower in persistent Graves' patients (versus newly diagnosed ones). Sharing of public clonotypes was greater in persistent patients (roughly 2,600) than in new patients (more than 900).

The source material was peripheral blood mononuclear cells (PBMCs), sampled when the disease was refractory, from a patient treated with antithyroid drugs. This TCR came from a female donor with Graves disease. J is TRBJ2-5 and V is TRBV30; TRBD1 matches at 9 bases. This chain's CDR3 is CAWSVGTGSGQETQYF. In nucleotides, the CDR3 is TGTGCCTGGAGTGTAGGGACAGGGTCTGGGCAAGAGACCCAGTACTTC.